Described below is a single T cell receptor (beta chain) sequence and its context. These data belong to a study of T cells after posttransplantation cyclophosphamide. Sequenced by immunoSEQ multiplex PCR; TCRdb stores in-frame clones only, minus some. This table holds roughly 15,000 clones, roughly 87% found once. CDR3 length equals 16 residues. Between the trimmed V and J ends, which lost 6 bases and 5 bases, there was a span of 23 bases. Per germline, CDR1 LNHDA and CDR2 SQIVND (reference sequence). Control samples came 1 year after myeloablative marrow transplants with methotrexate plus calcineurin inhibitor.

The V gene is TRBV19, the J gene TRBJ2-7, with TRBD1 as a possible D gene (6 bases). The TCR was taken from a male patient between 45 and 60 years old who received an allogeneic stem cell transplant from an unrelated donor, was CMV-positive, and had chronic GVHD only. Some T cells may be provided by the graft donor. This sample comprised PBMCs, obtained after an allogeneic stem cell transplant with a calcineurin inhibitor and methotrexate. The CDR3 sequence: CASSIQGMGPGDEQYF. The CDR3 DNA sequence: TGTGCCAGTAGCATACAGGGAATGGGCCCAGGGGACGAGCAGTACTTC.